Listed here is a single TCR beta chain. This specimen belongs to a study of blood T cell repertoires in COVID-19. Profiling relied on immunoSEQ multiplex PCR, and the TCRdb table lists in-frame clones only, not all of them. This table has 200,000 to 250,000 clones, around 80% appearing once. Germline loops: CDR1 LNHDA, CDR2 SQIVND (reference sequence). V lost 4 bases, J lost 5 bases, and 10 bases stayed unmatched. The CDR3 has 16 residues. Sequencing was performed on peripheral blood. This clonotype was sampled from a woman of 80 years or more with COVID-19, enrolled during active disease. J is TRBJ2-3 and V is TRBV19, with TRBD2 identical over 9 bases. CDR3 bases: TGTGCCAGTAGTACCCCCCGGACTAGCGTGGGAGATACGCAGTATTTT. Translating it yields CASSTPRTSVGDTQYF.